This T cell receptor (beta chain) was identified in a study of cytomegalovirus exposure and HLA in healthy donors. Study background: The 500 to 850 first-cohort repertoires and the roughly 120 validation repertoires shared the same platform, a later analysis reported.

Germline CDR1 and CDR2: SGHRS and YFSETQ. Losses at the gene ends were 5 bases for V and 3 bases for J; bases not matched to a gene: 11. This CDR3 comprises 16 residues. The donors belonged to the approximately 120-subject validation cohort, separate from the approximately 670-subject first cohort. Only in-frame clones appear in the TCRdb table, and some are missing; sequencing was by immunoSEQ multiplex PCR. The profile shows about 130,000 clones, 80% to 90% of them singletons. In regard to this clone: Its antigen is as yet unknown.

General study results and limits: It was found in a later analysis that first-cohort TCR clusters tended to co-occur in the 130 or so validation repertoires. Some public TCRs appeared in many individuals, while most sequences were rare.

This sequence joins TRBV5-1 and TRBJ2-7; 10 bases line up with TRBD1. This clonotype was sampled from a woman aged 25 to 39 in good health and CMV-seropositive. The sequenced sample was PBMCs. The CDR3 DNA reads TGCGCCAGCAGTTCGGGATCTTGGACAGGGGGCTACGAGCAGTACTTC. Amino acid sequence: CASSSGSWTGGYEQYF.